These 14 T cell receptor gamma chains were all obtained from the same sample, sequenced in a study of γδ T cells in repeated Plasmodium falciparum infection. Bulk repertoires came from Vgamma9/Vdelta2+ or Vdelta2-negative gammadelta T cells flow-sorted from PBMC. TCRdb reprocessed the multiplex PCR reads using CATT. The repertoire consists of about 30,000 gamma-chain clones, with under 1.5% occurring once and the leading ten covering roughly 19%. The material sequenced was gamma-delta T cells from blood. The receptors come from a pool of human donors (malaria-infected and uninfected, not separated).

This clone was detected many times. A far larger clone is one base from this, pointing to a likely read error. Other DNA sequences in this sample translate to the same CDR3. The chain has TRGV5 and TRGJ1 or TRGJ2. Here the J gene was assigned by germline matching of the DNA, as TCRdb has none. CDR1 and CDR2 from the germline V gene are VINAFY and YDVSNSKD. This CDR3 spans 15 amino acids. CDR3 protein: CATWDRPGNYYKKLF. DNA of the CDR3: TGCGCCACCTGGGACAGGCCGGGGAATTATTATAAGAAACTCTTT.

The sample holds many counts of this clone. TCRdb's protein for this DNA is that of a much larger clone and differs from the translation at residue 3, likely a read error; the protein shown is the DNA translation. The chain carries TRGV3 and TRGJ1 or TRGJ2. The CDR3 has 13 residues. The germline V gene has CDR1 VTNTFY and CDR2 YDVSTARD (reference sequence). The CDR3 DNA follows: TGTGCCATCTGGGACTCGTGGTATTATAAGAAACTCTTT. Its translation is CAIWDSWYYKKLF.

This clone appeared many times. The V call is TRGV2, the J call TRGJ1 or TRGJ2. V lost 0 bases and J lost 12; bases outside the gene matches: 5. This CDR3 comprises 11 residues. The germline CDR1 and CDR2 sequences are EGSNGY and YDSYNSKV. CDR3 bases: TGTGCCACCTGGGACGGGCCCACGAAACTCTTT. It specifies CATWDGPTKLF.

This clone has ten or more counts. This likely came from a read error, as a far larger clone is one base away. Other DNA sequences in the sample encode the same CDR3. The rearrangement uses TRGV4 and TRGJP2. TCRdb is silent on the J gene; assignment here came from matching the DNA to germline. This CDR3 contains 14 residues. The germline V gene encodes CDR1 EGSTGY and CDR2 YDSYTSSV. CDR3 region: CATWDYSSDWIKTF. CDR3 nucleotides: TGCGCCACCTGGGATTACAGTAGTGATTGGATCAAGACGTTT.

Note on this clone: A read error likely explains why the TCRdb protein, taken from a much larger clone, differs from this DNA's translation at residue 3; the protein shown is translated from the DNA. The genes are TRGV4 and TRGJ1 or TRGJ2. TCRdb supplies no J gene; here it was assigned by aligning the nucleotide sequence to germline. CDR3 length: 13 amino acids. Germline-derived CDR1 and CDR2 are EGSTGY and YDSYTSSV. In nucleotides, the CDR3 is TGTGCCGCCTGGGATGGCTTCTATTATAAGAAACTCTTT. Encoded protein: CAAWDGFYYKKLF.

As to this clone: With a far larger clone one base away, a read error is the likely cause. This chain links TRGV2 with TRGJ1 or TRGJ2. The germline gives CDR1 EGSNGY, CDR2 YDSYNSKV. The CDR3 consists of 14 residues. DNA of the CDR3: TGTGCCACCTGGGACGGGCTCGTCGATTATAAGAAACTTTTT. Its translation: CATWDGLVDYKKLF.

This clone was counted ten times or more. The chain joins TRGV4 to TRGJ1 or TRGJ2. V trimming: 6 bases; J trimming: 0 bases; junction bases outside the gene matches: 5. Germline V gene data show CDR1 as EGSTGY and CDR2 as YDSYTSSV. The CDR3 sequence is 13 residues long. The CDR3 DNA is TGTGCCACCTGGTCCACGAATTATTATAAGAAACTCTTT. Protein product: CATWSTNYYKKLF.

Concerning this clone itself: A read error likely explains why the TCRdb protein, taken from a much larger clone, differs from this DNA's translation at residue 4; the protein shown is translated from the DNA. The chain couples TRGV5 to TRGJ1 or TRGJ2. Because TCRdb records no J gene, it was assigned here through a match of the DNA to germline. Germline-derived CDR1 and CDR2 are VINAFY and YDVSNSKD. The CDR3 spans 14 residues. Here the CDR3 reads CATRDRPGPYKKLF. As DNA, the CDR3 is TGTGCCACCCGGGACAGGCCTGGACCCTATAAGAAACTCTTT.

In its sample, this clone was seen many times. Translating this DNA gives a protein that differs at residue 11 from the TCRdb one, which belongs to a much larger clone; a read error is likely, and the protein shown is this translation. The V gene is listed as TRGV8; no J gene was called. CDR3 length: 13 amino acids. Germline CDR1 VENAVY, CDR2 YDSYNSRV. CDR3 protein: CATWDRRYYKELF. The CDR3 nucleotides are TGTGCCACCTGGGATAGGCGGTACTATAAGGAACTCTTT.

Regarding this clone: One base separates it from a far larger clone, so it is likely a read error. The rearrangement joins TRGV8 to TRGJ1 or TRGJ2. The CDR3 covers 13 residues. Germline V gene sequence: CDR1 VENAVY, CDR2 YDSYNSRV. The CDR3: CATWDSAYYKKLF. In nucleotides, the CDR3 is TGTGCCACCTGGGATAGCGCTTATTATAAGAAACTTTTT.

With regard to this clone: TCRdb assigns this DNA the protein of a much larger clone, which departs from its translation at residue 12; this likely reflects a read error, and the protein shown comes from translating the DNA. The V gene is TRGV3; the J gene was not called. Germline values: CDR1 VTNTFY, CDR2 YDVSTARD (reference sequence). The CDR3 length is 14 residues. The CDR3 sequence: CATWDRRLGYKELF. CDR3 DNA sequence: TGTGCCACCTGGGACAGGCGTTTGGGATATAAGGAACTCTTT.

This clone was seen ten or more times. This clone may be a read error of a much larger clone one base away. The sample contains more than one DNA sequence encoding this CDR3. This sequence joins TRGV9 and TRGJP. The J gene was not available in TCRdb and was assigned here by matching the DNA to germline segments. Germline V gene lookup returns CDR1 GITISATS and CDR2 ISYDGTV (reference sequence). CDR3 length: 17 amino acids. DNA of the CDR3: TGTGCCCTGTGGGAGGTGCAAGGCGAGTTGGGCAAAAAAATCAAGGTATTT. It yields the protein CALWEVQGELGKKIKVF.

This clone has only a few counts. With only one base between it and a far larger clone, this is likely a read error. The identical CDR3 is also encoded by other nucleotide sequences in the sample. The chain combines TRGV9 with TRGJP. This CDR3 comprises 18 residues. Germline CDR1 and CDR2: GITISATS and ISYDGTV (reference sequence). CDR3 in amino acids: CALWEVEMRELGKKIKVF. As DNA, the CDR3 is TGTGCCTTGTGGGAGGTGGAGATGAGAGAGTTAGGCAAAAAAATCAAGGTATTT.

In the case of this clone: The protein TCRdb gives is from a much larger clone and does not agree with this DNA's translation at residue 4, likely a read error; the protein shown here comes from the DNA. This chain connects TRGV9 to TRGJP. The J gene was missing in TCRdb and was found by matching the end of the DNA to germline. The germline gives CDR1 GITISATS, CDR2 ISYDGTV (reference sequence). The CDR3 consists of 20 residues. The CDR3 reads CALCEVWSLLGELGKKIKVF. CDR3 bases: TGTGCCTTGTGTGAGGTCTGGTCTCTATTAGGAGAGTTGGGCAAAAAAATCAAGGTATTT.